Listed below are T cell receptor beta chains from one sample, sequenced in a study of blood T cell repertoires in COVID-19. TCRdb's copy holds only in-frame clones and misses some; the assay was immunoSEQ multiplex PCR. Among approximately 260,000 clones listed, approximately 85% were seen once. The sequencing input was peripheral blood. Receptors were obtained from a woman aged 70-85 years with acute or convalescent COVID-19. The CDR3 runs from the conserved cysteine through the conserved F or W. Fields, in order: V gene, CDR3 protein.

V gene: TRBV7-6; CDR3 protein: CASSLTGGRNEKLFF
V gene: TRBV2; CDR3 protein: CATTPSPGSGIYEQYF
V gene: TRBV7-9; CDR3 protein: CASSLDNSRAFF
V gene: TRBV7-2; CDR3 protein: CASSLRSGGGREEQYF
V gene: TRBV10-2; CDR3 protein: CASSEGQAGSQPQHF
V gene: TRBV2; CDR3 protein: CASCKGPLSTDTQYF
V gene: TRBV12-3/TRBV12-4; CDR3 protein: CASSPARRGYTF
V gene: TRBV18; CDR3 protein: CASSPTLAHNEQFF
V gene: TRBV2; CDR3 protein: CASTTQAFPDTQYF
V gene: TRBV5-4; CDR3 protein: CASSLEQGVGYTF
V gene: TRBV2; CDR3 protein: CASRQTTDTQYF
V gene: TRBV7-9; CDR3 protein: CASKDWENTEAFF
V gene: TRBV9; CDR3 protein: CASSSTTAAVGNTIYF
V gene: TRBV5-1; CDR3 protein: CASSLGGGGAIGELFF
V gene: TRBV6-2/TRBV6-3; CDR3 protein: CASSFFQGGTHGYTF
V gene: TRBV12-3/TRBV12-4; CDR3 protein: CASSKGGEQFF
V gene: TRBV3-1/TRBV3-2; CDR3 protein: CASSQASGLALETQYF
V gene: TRBV14; CDR3 protein: CASSRGAGGLSPLHF
V gene: TRBV5-1; CDR3 protein: CASSWDLGTYEQYF
V gene: TRBV19; CDR3 protein: CASSISGSPLHF
V gene: TRBV28; CDR3 protein: CASREGGPSNEQFF
V gene: TRBV7-2; CDR3 protein: CASSFSGGAGGELFF
V gene: TRBV2; CDR3 protein: CASTKGRDGGRYGYTF
V gene: TRBV5-1; CDR3 protein: CASSLGQYNEQFF
V gene: TRBV3-1/TRBV3-2; CDR3 protein: CASSLGTGADSPPHF
V gene: TRBV11-3; CDR3 protein: CASSLEGGTHEQYF
V gene: TRBV5-1; CDR3 protein: CASSLGGITGSSPLHF
V gene: TRBV12-5; CDR3 protein: CASGSSGFDTGELFF
V gene: TRBV30; CDR3 protein: CAWSVRGGFGNTIYF
V gene: TRBV19; CDR3 protein: CASSLDGGSTDTQYF
V gene: TRBV18; CDR3 protein: CATTRGASSGSPLHF
V gene: TRBV3-1/TRBV3-2; CDR3 protein: CASSQGLAGTRGTQYF
V gene: TRBV6-5; CDR3 protein: CASKIVGQAQETQYF
V gene: TRBV10-1; CDR3 protein: CASSNAGLRYEQYF
V gene: TRBV7-9; CDR3 protein: CASSFNAGSSGELFF
V gene: TRBV11-2; CDR3 protein: CASSLEEGNTIYF
V gene: TRBV9; CDR3 protein: CASSVGRGSYNEQFF
V gene: TRBV3-1/TRBV3-2; CDR3 protein: CASSDNSGGYTF
V gene: TRBV5-1; CDR3 protein: CASSPLSQGVDYEQYF
V gene: TRBV6-6; CDR3 protein: CASSRLAGGIGRNTGELFF
V gene: TRBV2; CDR3 protein: CASTDWAGGEETQYF
V gene: TRBV5-6; CDR3 protein: CASSPPGGYYGYTF
V gene: TRBV6-5; CDR3 protein: CASRTGTGGSQPQHF
V gene: TRBV20-1; CDR3 protein: CSASPGGSNQPQHF
V gene: TRBV6-5; CDR3 protein: CASRNRRTSTDTQYF
V gene: TRBV19; CDR3 protein: CASSIEGGGQETQYF
V gene: TRBV6-5; CDR3 protein: CASSYGVGRGGPLHF
V gene: TRBV29-1; CDR3 protein: CSVEGLSGGPNTEAFF
V gene: TRBV4-2; CDR3 protein: CASSQGPAGLGGSDTQYF
V gene: TRBV19; CDR3 protein: CASSIRGEAGNTIYF